This T cell receptor (beta chain) was sequenced in a study of shared clonotypes between healthy human individuals. The germline CDR1 and CDR2 sequences are SGHNT and YYREEE (reference sequence). This CDR3 spans 15 amino acids. With 4 bases removed from V and 4 bases from J, the gap between germline ends came to 15 bases. Sequencing was performed with immunoSEQ multiplex PCR; in TCRdb, only in-frame clones are kept and a portion is missing. The repertoire holds 550,000 to 800,000 clones, roughly 70% seen once, with approximately 1.8% in the top ten. The gene calls are TRBV5-4 and TRBJ2-4; D perhaps matches TRBD2 (5 bases). The sequenced sample was memory CD4+ T cells sorted from blood. Sample subset: CD45RA-negative fraction. This TCR came from a woman aged 25 to 39 in good health. CDR3 bases: TGTGCCAGCAGCCCCTCGGGGAATCTAAAAAACATTCAGTACTTC. Translation: CASSPSGNLKNIQYF.